This T cell receptor beta chain was profiled in a study of identical twins. CDR1 is WNHNN, CDR2 SYGVQD, per germline (reference sequence). This CDR3 region has 13 residues. The V gene lost 4 bases and the J gene lost 6 bases, with 9 bases spanning the gap. MiXCR, applied by TCRdb to the 5' RACE reads, yields one record per CDR3 protein. The table lists about 220,000 distinct CDR3 sequences, approximately 7.3% of them singletons. Ten or more counts support this clonotype. These data were likewise used in another study, on yellow fever vaccine responses in identical twins.

The source material was CD8+ T cells sorted from blood. The source of this sequence is a woman between 18 and 29 years old in good health. The chain combines TRBV10-1 with TRBJ2-2; D gene unclear. For the CDR3, the DNA is TGCGCCAGCAGTGCCACGGACGCCGGGGAGCTGTTTTTT. It translates to CASSATDAGELFF.